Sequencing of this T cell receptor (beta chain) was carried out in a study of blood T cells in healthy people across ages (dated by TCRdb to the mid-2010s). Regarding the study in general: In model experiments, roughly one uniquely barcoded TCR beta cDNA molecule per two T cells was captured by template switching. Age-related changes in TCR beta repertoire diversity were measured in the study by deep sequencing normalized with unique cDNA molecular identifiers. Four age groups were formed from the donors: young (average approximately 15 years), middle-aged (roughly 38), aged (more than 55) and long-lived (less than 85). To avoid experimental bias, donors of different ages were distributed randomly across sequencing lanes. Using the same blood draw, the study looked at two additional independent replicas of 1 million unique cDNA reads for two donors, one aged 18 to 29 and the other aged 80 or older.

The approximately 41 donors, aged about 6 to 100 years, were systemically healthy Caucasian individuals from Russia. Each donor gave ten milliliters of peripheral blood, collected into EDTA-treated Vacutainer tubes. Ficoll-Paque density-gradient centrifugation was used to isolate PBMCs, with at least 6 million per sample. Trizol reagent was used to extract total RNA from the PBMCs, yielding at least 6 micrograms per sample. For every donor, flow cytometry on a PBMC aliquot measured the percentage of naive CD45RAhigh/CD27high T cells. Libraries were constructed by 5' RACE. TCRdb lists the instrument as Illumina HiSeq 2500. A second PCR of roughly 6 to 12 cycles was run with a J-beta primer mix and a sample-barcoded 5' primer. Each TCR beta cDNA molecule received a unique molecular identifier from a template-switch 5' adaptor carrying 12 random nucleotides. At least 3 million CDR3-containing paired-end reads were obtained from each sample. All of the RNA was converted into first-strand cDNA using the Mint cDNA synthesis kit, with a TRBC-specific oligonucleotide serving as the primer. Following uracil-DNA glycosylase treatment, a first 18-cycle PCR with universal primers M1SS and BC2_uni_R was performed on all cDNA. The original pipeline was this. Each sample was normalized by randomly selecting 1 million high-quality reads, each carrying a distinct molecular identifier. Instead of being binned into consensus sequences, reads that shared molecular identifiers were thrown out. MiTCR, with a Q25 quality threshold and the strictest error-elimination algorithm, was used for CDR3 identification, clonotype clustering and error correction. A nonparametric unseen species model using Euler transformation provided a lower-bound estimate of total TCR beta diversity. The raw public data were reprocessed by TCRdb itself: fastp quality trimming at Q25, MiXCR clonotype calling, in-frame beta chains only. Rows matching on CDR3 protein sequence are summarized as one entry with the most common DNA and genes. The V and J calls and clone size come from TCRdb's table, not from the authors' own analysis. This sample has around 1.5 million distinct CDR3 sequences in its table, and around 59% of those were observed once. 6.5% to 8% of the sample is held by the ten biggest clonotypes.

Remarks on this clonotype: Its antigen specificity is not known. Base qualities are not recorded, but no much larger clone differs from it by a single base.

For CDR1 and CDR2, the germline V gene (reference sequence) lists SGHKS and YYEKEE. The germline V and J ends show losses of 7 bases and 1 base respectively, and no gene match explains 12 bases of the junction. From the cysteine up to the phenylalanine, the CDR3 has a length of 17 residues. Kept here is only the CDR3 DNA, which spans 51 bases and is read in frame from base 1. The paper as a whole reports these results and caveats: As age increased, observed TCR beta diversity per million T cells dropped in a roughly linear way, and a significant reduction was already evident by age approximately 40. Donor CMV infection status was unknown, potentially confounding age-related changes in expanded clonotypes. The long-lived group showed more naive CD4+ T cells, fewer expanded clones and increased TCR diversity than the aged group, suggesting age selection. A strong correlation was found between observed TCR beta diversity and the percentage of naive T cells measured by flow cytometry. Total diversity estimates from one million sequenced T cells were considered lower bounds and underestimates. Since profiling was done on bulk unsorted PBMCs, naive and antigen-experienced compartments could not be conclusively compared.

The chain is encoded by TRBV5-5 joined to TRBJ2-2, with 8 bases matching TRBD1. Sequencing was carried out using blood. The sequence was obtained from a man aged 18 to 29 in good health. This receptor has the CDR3 CASAGQGEDENTGELFF. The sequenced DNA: TGTGCCAGCGCCGGACAGGGAGAGGATGAGAACACCGGGGAGCTGTTTTTT.